This TCR beta chain was documented in a study of beta chain features in type 1 diabetes. This clone has only a few counts. Other DNA sequences in the sample encode the same CDR3. V was shortened by 5 bases and J by 5 bases, with 13 bases between the two germline ends. Germline V CDR1 and CDR2: SGHRS, YFSETQ. This CDR3 has 13 amino acids. Sequenced material consisted of expressed TCRB transcripts (all of the isolated RNA was reverse transcribed). TCRdb's table, derived via immunoSEQ multiplex PCR, lists solely in-frame clones and lacks some. The table lists some 250,000 clones, around 26% of them singletons.

The specimen was central memory CD4+ T cells from blood. This sequence was found in a man in his thirties or forties in good health. This chain joins TRBV5-1 and TRBJ2-5, with a weak D call TRBD1 (6 bases). The CDR3 sequence is CASSPGARETQYF. The CDR3 region has the DNA TGCGCCAGCAGTCCAGGGGCACGGGAGACCCAGTACTTC.